Below, 5 T cell receptor beta chains from the same sample are listed, as sequenced in a study of T cell changes during pregnancy in multiple sclerosis. The assay was immunoSEQ multiplex PCR, and TCRdb's table has in-frame clones only and misses some. The table lists about 80,000 clones, around 90% of them singletons. The sample consisted of peripheral blood, taken before pregnancy. The source of these receptors is a female donor with multiple sclerosis, enrolled in a pregnancy study.

The rearrangement links TRBV30 to TRBJ1-5, with D possibly matching TRBD1 (6 bases). Germline lookup yields CDR1 GTSNPN and CDR2 SVGIG (reference sequence). The CDR3 runs to 13 residues. Trimming removed 2 bases at V and 4 bases at J, with 9 bases between. The CDR3 nucleotides are TGTGCCTGGAGTACACAGGGTAATCAGCCCCAGCATTTT. This sequence encodes CAWSTQGNQPQHF. Complete variable domain (other parts from reference TRBV30 and TRBJ1-5): SQTIHQWPATLVQPVGSPLSLECTVEGTSNPNLYWYRQAAGRGLQLLFYSVGIGQISSEVPQNLSASRPQDRQFILSSKKLLLSDSGFYLCAWSTQGNQPQHFGDGTRLSIL.

The J gene is TRBJ2-7, the V gene TRBV7-2, with TRBD2 identical over 9 bases. The CDR3 length is 14 residues. Germline V gives CDR1 SGHTA, CDR2 FQGNSA. J lost 7 bases, V lost 5 bases, and 9 bases had no gene match. CDR3 region: CASSASGVLWEQYF. The CDR3 DNA follows: TGTGCCAGCAGCGCTAGCGGGGTGTTGTGGGAGCAGTACTTC. Supplemented by reference TRBV7-2 and TRBJ2-7, the full variable domain reads GAGVSQSPSNKVTEKGKDVELRCDPISGHTALYWYRQSLGQGLEFLIYFQGNSAPDKSGLPSDRFSAERTGGSVSTLTIQRTQQEDSAVYLCASSASGVLWEQYFGPGTRLTVT.

This chain uses TRBV18 with TRBJ2-3; 8 nucleotides match TRBD2. The V gene's germline CDR1 is KGHSH and CDR2 LQKENI. The length of the CDR3 is 16 residues. Losses at the gene ends were 3 bases for V and 6 bases for J; bases not matched to a gene: 11. The CDR3 bases are TGTGCCAGCTCACCGTTCAACGGGAGGGCAGGGGATACGCAGTATTTT. This encodes CASSPFNGRAGDTQYF.

The chain uses TRBV16 and TRBJ1-2; D unresolved. The V and J ends lost 1 base and 4 bases respectively, with 13 bases between them. Germline values: CDR1 KGHSY, CDR2 FQNENV. The CDR3 contains 15 residues. Here the CDR3 DNA reads TGTGCCAGCAGCCAATGGCGGCCACAAGGCTATGGCTACACCTTC. Translation gives CASSQWRPQGYGYTF.

The V call is TRBV29-1, the J call TRBJ2-1, with 14 bases aligning to TRBD2. In germline, CDR1 is SQVTM, CDR2 ANQGSEA. The CDR3 length is 14 residues. V dropped 6 bases and J dropped 9; count of bases not matched to a gene: 7. The CDR3 protein is CSVRGTSGSGEQFF. The CDR3 region has the DNA TGCAGCGTACGGGGGACTAGCGGGAGTGGTGAGCAGTTCTTC.